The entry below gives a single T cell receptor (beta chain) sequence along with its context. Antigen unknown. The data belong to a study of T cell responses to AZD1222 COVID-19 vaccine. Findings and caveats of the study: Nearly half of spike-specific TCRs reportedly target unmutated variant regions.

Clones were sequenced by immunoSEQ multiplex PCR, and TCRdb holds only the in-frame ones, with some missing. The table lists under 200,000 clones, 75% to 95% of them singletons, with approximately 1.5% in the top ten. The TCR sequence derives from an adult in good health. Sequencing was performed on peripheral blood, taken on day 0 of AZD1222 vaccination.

CDR3 amino acids: CASTGQVRGGEQYF. For the CDR3, the DNA is TGTGCCAGTACGGGACAGGTCCGTGGAGGTGAGCAGTACTTC. This chain connects TRBV28 to TRBJ2-7; TRBD1 aligns across 8 bases. The germline V gene has CDR1 MDHEN and CDR2 SYDVKM. Losses at the gene ends were 9 bases for V and 7 bases for J; bases not matched to a gene: 14. This CDR3 has 14 amino acids.